This T cell receptor beta chain came from a study of blood T cell repertoires in COVID-19. Background on the study: The United States, Italy and Spain were the sources of the acute and convalescent COVID-19 samples. T cells, B-cell-depleted T cells, or PBMCs provided the cDNA or gDNA that served as material.

Per the study methods: Researchers report that nucleated cell counts were estimated from reference gene primer amplification. TCRdb's copy holds only in-frame clones and misses some; the assay was immunoSEQ multiplex PCR. That table gives V, J and clone size, and the DNA gave D and trimming. The sample carries 89,000 or so clones, approximately 86% recorded once. Trimming stripped 6 bases from V and 8 bases from J, with 16 bases between. There are 13 residues in the CDR3. Sample: peripheral blood. The V gene is TRBV6-7, the J gene TRBJ1-1; D not certain. TRBV6-7 is an open reading frame, and its role is uncertain. The receptor comes from a human donor in a cohort sampled during active COVID-19. The chain's CDR3 is CASRDEIEGEAFF. In nucleotides, the CDR3 is TGTGCCAGCAGGGACGAGATCGAGGGCGAAGCTTTCTTT.